The 26 T cell receptor beta chains below were found in one sample sequenced in a study of CD8 T cells in ankylosing spondylitis (TCRdb year 2017). Library construction relied on 5' RACE. Instrument on record: Illumina HiSeq 2500. TCRdb's own reprocessing of the public reads used fastp at Q25 and MiXCR and kept productive beta chains. All rows with the same CDR3 protein become a single entry with the most common DNA and genes. The sample table records around 250,000 distinct CDR3 sequences; 18% of these occur just once. The top ten constitute about a third of the sample. The sample comprised blood, either unsorted or a sorted T cell fraction (not recorded which). The receptors here all came from a male donor with ankylosing spondylitis or in good health (not recorded which).

This rearrangement joins TRBV7-9 to TRBJ2-7, with D possibly matching TRBD1 (5 bases). Germline V gives CDR1 SEHNR, CDR2 FQNEAQ (reference sequence). CDR3 length equals 14 residues. V was clipped by 5 bases and J by 3 bases, with 14 bases between them. CDR3 sequence: CASSGVDTYYEQYF. In DNA form, the CDR3 reads TGTGCCAGCAGCGGAGTGGACACCTACTACGAGCAGTACTTC.

This clonotype was detected ten times or more. This chain connects TRBV7-2 to TRBJ2-1, with TRBD2 identical over 9 bases. This CDR3 is 17 amino acids long. Germline values: CDR1 SGHTA, CDR2 FQGNSA. V lost 0 bases, J lost 7 bases, and 10 bases stayed unmatched. CDR3 sequence (DNA): TGTGCCAGCAGCTTAGCTAGCGGGAGTGGAGGGGGGAATGAGCAGTTCTTC. Protein sequence: CASSLASGSGGGNEQFF.

V and J are TRBV9 and TRBJ1-1; possibly TRBD1 for D (5 bases). Germline V gives CDR1 SGDLS, CDR2 YYNGEE. The ends were cut back, 0 bases at V and 1 base at J, with 10 bases in the middle. The CDR3 runs to 15 residues. CDR3 nucleotides: TGTGCCAGCAGCGTAGGGGGCGTAGGGAACACTGAAGCTTTCTTT. It encodes CASSVGGVGNTEAFF.

The table lists this clonotype with many counts. The chain employs TRBV4-1 and TRBJ2-7; TRBD2 aligns across 7 bases. The length of the CDR3 is 17 residues. The germline V gene has CDR1 MGHRA and CDR2 YSYEKL. V lost 3 bases and J lost 3; bases outside the gene matches: 14. For the CDR3, the DNA is TGCGCCAGCAGCCAGGACCCCCCCTTGGGGGGGAGCTACGAGCAGTACTTC. Its translation is CASSQDPPLGGSYEQYF.

This clonotype was seen many times. The rearrangement joins TRBV9 to TRBJ2-1, with 7 bases identical to TRBD2. V shed 3 bases, J shed 2 bases, and the junction held 2 bases outside the gene matches. The CDR3 extends over 14 amino acids. Per the germline V gene, CDR1 is SGDLS and CDR2 is YYNGEE. The CDR3 is CASSGGLPYNEQFF. The CDR3 DNA reads as TGTGCCAGCAGCGGGGGACTACCCTACAATGAGCAGTTCTTC. Combining the CDR3 with reference TRBV9 and TRBJ2-1 gives the whole variable domain DSGVTQTPKHLITATGQRVTLRCSPRSGDLSVYWYQQSLDQGLQFLIQYYNGEERAKGNILERFSAQQFPDLHSELNLSSLELGDSALYFCASSGGLPYNEQFFGPGTRLTVL.

The chain combines TRBV7-2 with TRBJ2-3; no clear D. Trimming removed 5 bases at V and 1 base at J, with 16 bases between. Germline V gene data show CDR1 as SGHTA and CDR2 as FQGNSA. The CDR3 has 16 residues. This chain's CDR3 is CASSLSWNSGTDTQYF. The CDR3 nucleotides read TGTGCCAGCAGCCTGTCGTGGAACTCCGGCACAGATACGCAGTATTTT.

At least ten counts were recorded for this clonotype. The V gene is TRBV5-6, the J gene TRBJ1-2; D remains ambiguous. This CDR3 is 14 amino acids long. V was pared by 0 bases and J by 2 bases, with 8 bases between. Germline V gene lookup returns CDR1 SGHDT and CDR2 YYEEEE. CDR3 DNA sequence: TGTGCCAGCAGCTTGGAACAGCAAAACTATGGCTACACCTTC. This gives the protein CASSLEQQNYGYTF.

This clonotype appeared a few times. The chain combines TRBV6-5 with TRBJ2-2; weak D call: TRBD2 (5 bases). CDR3 length: 15 amino acids. Germline CDR1 and CDR2: MNHEY and SVGAGI. V lost 0 bases and J lost 6, with 11 bases in between. CDR3 amino acids: CASSYSSREAGELFF. The CDR3 bases are TGTGCCAGCAGTTACTCGAGCCGGGAAGCCGGGGAGCTGTTTTTT.

The CDR3 is CASSRPDQETQYF. CDR3 nucleotide sequence: TGTGCCAGCAGCCGTCCAGACCAAGAGACCCAGTACTTC. The V and J genes are TRBV3-1 and TRBJ2-5; D gene uncertain. Per the germline V gene, CDR1 is LGHDT and CDR2 is YNNKEL (reference sequence). CDR3 length equals 13 residues. V gave up 4 bases and J gave up 0 bases, with 6 bases separating them.

This chain connects TRBV5-1 to TRBJ2-5, with TRBD2 matching 13 bases. From germline, CDR1 is SGHRS and CDR2 YFSETQ. The CDR3 sequence is 16 residues long. Trimming at V came to 2 bases and at J to 3 bases, leaving 4 bases not matched to a gene. CDR3 nucleotides: TGCGCCAGCAGCTTTTCCGGACTAGCGGGGGAAGAGACCCAGTACTTC. Its protein product is CASSFSGLAGEETQYF.

This clonotype was observed at least ten times. The genes are TRBV29-1 and TRBJ2-1; D unresolved. Trimming shortened V by 7 bases and J by 2 bases, and 12 bases separated the two germline ends. Germline V gene data show CDR1 as SQVTM and CDR2 as ANQGSEA. The CDR3 totals 13 residues. The CDR3 here is CSADRSPYNEQFF. The CDR3 DNA is TGCAGCGCCGACCGCTCCCCCTACAATGAGCAGTTCTTC.

The rearrangement joins TRBV4-1 to TRBJ2-7, with D tentatively TRBD2 (6 bases). Germline CDR1 reads MGHRA; CDR2 reads YSYEKL. The ends were cut back, 2 bases at V and 3 bases at J, with 20 bases in the middle. The CDR3 contains 17 residues. The DNA of the CDR3 is TGCGCCAGCAGCCAATCCTTCCCGGGACTTGAAGTCTACGAGCAGTACTTC. Translating it yields CASSQSFPGLEVYEQYF.

Many counts were recorded for this clonotype. The rearrangement joins TRBV18 to TRBJ2-1, with TRBD1 matching over 10 bases. V trimming: 3 bases; J trimming: 4 bases; junction bases outside the gene matches: 9. This CDR3 is built from 17 residues. In germline, CDR1 is KGHSH, CDR2 LQKENI. The CDR3 loop reads CASSPGTGVLVYNEQFF. DNA of the CDR3: TGTGCCAGCTCACCTGGGACAGGGGTTTTGGTTTACAATGAGCAGTTCTTC.

Only a few counts were recorded for this clonotype. This sequence joins TRBV2 and TRBJ2-4; 10 bases agree with TRBD1. The junction had 11 bases not matched to a gene; V was cut back by 1 base and J by 11 bases. The CDR3 extends over 16 amino acids. Germline CDR1 is SNHLY and CDR2 is FYNNEI. The CDR3 spells CASSEVLGDRGYFQYF. The CDR3 nucleotides are TGTGCCAGCAGTGAAGTCCTAGGGGACAGGGGATATTTTCAGTACTTC. Variable domain in full (rest from reference TRBV2 and TRBJ2-4): EPEVTQTPSHQVTQMGQEVILRCVPISNHLYFYWYRQILGQKVEFLVSFYNNEISEKSEIFDDQFSVERPDGSNFTLKIRSTKLEDSAMYFCASSEVLGDRGYFQYFGAGTRLSVL.

The chain couples TRBV7-3 to TRBJ2-1, with D possibly being TRBD1 or TRBD2 (5 bases each). Germline-derived CDR1 and CDR2 are SGHTA and FQGTGA. Trimming cost V 7 bases and J 4 bases, with 29 bases left between them. This CDR3 spans 19 amino acids. The CDR3 sequence is CASTQRSRELPERYNEQFF. CDR3 DNA: TGTGCCAGCACCCAAAGGTCCAGGGAGTTACCCGAACGATACAATGAGCAGTTCTTC.

This sequence joins TRBV4-1 and TRBJ2-7, with D unresolved. Between the trimmed V and J ends, which lost 0 bases and 0 bases, there was a span of 9 bases. Germline loops: CDR1 MGHRA, CDR2 YSYEKL. CDR3 length equals 15 residues. The CDR3 coding sequence is TGCGCCAGCAGCCAAGAGCGCCGGAGCTCCTACGAGCAGTACTTC. Its protein product is CASSQERRSSYEQYF.

This clonotype turned up a few times. The chain combines TRBV7-2 with TRBJ2-7, with a weak D call TRBD1 (6 bases). With 1 base removed from V and 3 bases from J, the gap between germline ends came to 10 bases. Germline V CDR1 and CDR2: SGHTA, FQGNSA. This CDR3 is 14 amino acids long. This chain's CDR3 is CASSLGGQLYEQYF. CDR3 DNA: TGTGCCAGCAGCTTAGGAGGACAGCTCTACGAGCAGTACTTC.

The V gene is TRBV7-2, the J gene TRBJ2-7; the D is unclear. In germline, CDR1 is SGHTA, CDR2 FQGNSA. The CDR3 loop spans 14 amino acids. V was pared by 3 bases and J by 6 bases, with 15 bases between. The CDR3 DNA reads as TGTGCCAGCAGCTTGCCCTATATGCCGGGCGAGCAGTACTTC. Its translation: CASSLPYMPGEQYF.

The rearrangement joins TRBV19 to TRBJ1-2, with D possibly being TRBD1 (6 bases). The germline V and J ends were trimmed by 6 bases and 1 base, with 9 bases remaining between them. Germline CDR1 is LNHDA and CDR2 is SQIVND (reference sequence). CDR3 length: 13 amino acids. The CDR3 DNA is TGTGCCAGTAGGCCACAGGGTAACTATGGCTACACCTTC. Its translation is CASRPQGNYGYTF.

A few counts support this clonotype. The chain employs TRBV29-1 and TRBJ2-1, with TRBD1 identical over 9 bases. The CDR3 extends over 16 amino acids. CDR1 SQVTM and CDR2 ANQGSEA come from the germline V gene. V lost 6 bases, J lost 0 bases, and 9 bases stayed unmatched. The CDR3, as DNA: TGCAGCGTGCATACAGGGGGCGGAAGCTCCTACAATGAGCAGTTCTTC. It encodes CSVHTGGGSSYNEQFF.

V and J are TRBV11-2 and TRBJ2-7; tentatively, D is TRBD1 (5 bases). With 5 bases removed from V and 0 bases from J, the gap between germline ends came to 17 bases. The germline V gene encodes CDR1 SGHAT and CDR2 FQNNGV. There are 16 residues in the CDR3. The CDR3 region has the DNA TGTGCCAGCAGCACCGGACATAGTCTTGTCTCCTACGAGCAGTACTTC. This gives the protein CASSTGHSLVSYEQYF.

The chain has TRBV5-6 and TRBJ2-1; D is possibly TRBD2 (6 bases). Germline V gene lookup returns CDR1 SGHDT and CDR2 YYEEEE. The CDR3 is 16 amino acids. Trimming took 3 bases from V and 8 from J, leaving 21 bases between them. CDR3 nucleotide sequence: TGTGCCAGCAGCTCCAAATACCGACTAGTAATGGATGAGCAGTTCTTC. This encodes CASSSKYRLVMDEQFF.

This clonotype was observed a handful of times. The chain links TRBV20-1 to TRBJ1-2; D ambiguous. Germline CDR1 DFQATT, CDR2 SNEGSKA (reference sequence). Trimming removed 4 bases from V and 5 bases from J, with 17 bases in between. The CDR3 covers 14 residues. CDR3 loop: CSAKLSQETYGYTF. The CDR3 DNA reads TGCAGTGCTAAGTTGTCCCAGGAGACTTATGGCTACACCTTC.

The chain joins TRBV6-2 or TRBV6-3 to TRBJ2-1; weak D call: TRBD1 (6 bases). The CDR3 consists of 12 residues. Per the germline V gene, CDR1 is MNHEY and CDR2 is SVGEGT. With 2 bases removed from V and 9 bases from J, the gap between germline ends came to 8 bases. The CDR3 region is CASSYTGTEQFF. CDR3 DNA: TGTGCCAGCAGTTACACAGGGACTGAGCAGTTCTTC.

This clonotype appeared a few times. This chain joins TRBV29-1 and TRBJ2-4; D possibly corresponds to TRBD2 (6 bases). Germline V gives CDR1 SQVTM, CDR2 ANQGSEA. V lost 3 bases and J 5 bases, leaving 11 bases between the germline ends. The CDR3 loop spans 13 amino acids. The CDR3 bases are TGCAGCGTTGAGGCCGGGACTGAAAACATTCAGTACTTC. Translated: CSVEAGTENIQYF.

At least ten counts were recorded for this clonotype. V and J are TRBV27 and TRBJ2-4; tentative D call: TRBD1 (6 bases). Germline-derived CDR1 and CDR2 are MNHEY and SMNVEV (reference sequence). V was pared by 4 bases and J by 1 base, with 8 bases between. CDR3 size: 14 residues. The CDR3 DNA reads as TGTGCCAGCAGTTCCGGACAGGCCAAAAACATTCAGTACTTC. It translates to CASSSGQAKNIQYF.